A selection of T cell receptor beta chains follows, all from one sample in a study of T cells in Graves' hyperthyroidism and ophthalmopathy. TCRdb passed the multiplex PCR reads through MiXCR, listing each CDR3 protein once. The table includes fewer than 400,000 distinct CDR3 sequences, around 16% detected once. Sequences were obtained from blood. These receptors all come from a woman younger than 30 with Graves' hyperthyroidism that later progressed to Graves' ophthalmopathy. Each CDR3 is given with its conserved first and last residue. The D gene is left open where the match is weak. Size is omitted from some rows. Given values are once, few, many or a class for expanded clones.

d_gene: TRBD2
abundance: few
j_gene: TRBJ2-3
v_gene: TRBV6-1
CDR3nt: TGTGCCAGCAGTGGAGCAGCGGGAGGGACAGATACGCAGTATTTT
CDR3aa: CASSGAAGGTDTQYF

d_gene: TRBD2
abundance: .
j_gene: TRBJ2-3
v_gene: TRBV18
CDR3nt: TGTGCCAGCTCACCCCTGAGTAGCGGGAGTTCAGATACGCAGTATTTT
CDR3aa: CASSPLSSGSSDTQYF

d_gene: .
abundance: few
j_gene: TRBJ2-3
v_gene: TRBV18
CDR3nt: TGTGCCAGCTCCACGGGCCTCGGATTCGGCACAGATACGCAGTATTTT
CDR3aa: CASSTGLGFGTDTQYF

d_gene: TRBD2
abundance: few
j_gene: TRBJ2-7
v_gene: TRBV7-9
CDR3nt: TGTGCCAGCAGCTTCCCCTCCAGCGGGATATGGGAGCAGTACTTC
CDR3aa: CASSFPSSGIWEQYF

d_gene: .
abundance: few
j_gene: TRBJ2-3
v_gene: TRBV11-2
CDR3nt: TGTGCCAGCAGCCCTAAGAGGGGGAGGGGCACAGATACGCAGTATTTT
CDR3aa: CASSPKRGRGTDTQYF

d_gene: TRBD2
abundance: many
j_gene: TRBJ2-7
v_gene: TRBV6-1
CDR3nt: TGTGCCAGCACCCGGACTAGCGGATCCTACGAGCAGTACTTC
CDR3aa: CASTRTSGSYEQYF

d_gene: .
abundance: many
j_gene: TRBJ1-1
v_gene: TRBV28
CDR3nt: TGTGCCAGCAGCAAATGGGGGAGTGAAGCTTTCTTT
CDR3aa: CASSKWGSEAFF

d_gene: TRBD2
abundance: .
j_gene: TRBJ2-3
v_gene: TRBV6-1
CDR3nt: TGTGCCAGCAGTGGGGAGGGAAGCACAGATACGCAGTATTTT
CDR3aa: CASSGEGSTDTQYF

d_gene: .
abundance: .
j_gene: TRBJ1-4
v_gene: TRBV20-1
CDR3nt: TGCAGTGCCACGACGACGGGGGGCGCGTTCAATGAAAAACTGTTTTTT
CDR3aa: CSATTTGGAFNEKLFF

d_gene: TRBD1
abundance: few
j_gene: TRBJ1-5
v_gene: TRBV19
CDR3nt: TGTGCCAGTAGGCATACAGGGGAGGGGTATCAGCCCCAGCATTTT
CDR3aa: CASRHTGEGYQPQHF

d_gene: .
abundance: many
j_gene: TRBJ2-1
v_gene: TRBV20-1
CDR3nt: TGCAGTGCTCCGACTATACCGGATGAGCAGTTCTTC
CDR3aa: CSAPTIPDEQFF

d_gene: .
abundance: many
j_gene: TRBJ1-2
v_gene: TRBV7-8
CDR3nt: TGTGCCAGCAGGGGTACAGGGCCCGTCTATGGCTACACCTTC
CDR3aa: CASRGTGPVYGYTF

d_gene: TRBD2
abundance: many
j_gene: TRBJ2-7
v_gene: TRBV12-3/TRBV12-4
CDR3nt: TGTGCCAGCAGCCTCCCCCTGACTAGCGGGAGGGCGCGAGAGCAGTACTTC
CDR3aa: CASSLPLTSGRAREQYF

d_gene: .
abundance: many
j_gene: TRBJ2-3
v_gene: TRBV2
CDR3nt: TGTGCCAGCAAACTAGGCGGGACGACAGATACGCAGTATTTT
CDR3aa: CASKLGGTTDTQYF

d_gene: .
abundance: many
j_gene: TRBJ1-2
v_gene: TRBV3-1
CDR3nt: TGTGCCAGCAGCCAACAACCCAGGACGGGCTACACCTTC
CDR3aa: CASSQQPRTGYTF

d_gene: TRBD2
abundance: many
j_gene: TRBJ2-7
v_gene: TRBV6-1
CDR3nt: TGTGCCAGCAGTTATTCCAGCGGGAGTGCCTACGAGCAGTACTTC
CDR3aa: CASSYSSGSAYEQYF

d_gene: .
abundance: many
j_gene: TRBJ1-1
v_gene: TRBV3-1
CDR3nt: TGTGCCAGCAGCCAAGCTCCGGACACTGAAGCTTTCTTT
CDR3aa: CASSQAPDTEAFF

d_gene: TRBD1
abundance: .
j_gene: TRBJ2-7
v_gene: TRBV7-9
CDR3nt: TGTGCCGGCAGCTTTGGGACAGGGTCGGCCGAGCAGTACTTC
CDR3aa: CAGSFGTGSAEQYF

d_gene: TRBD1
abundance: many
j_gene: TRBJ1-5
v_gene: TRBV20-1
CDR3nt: TGCAGTGCGCATCAGGGGGCGCGAAATCAGCCCCAGCATTTT
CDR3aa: CSAHQGARNQPQHF

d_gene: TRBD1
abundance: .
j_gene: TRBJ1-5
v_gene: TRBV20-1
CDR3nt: TGCAGCACCGGACAGGGAGATCAGCCCCAGCATTTT
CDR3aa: CSTGQGDQPQHF

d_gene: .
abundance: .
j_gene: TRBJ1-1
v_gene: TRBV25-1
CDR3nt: TGTGCCAGCAGTGAATTTGAGACGGAGAACACTGAAGCTTTCTTT
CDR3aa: CASSEFETENTEAFF

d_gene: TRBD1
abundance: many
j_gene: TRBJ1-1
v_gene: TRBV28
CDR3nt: TGTGCCAGCAGTTCGGACAGGGGGTTCGCTGAAGCTTTCTTT
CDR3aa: CASSSDRGFAEAFF

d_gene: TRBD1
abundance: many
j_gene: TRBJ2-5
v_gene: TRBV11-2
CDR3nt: TGTGCCAGCAGCCCTCGGGACAGGCGGCAAGAGACCCAGTACTTC
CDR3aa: CASSPRDRRQETQYF

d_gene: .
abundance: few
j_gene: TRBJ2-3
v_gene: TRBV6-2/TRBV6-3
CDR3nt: TGTGCCAGCACACCCTCCTGGGAAACAGATACGCAGTATTTT
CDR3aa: CASTPSWETDTQYF

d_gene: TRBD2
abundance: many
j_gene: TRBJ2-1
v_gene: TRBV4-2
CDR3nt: TGTGCCAGCAGCCAAAGGGTACCGGGACTAGCGGGAGGGCCCTACAATGAGCAGTTCTTC
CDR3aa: CASSQRVPGLAGGPYNEQFF

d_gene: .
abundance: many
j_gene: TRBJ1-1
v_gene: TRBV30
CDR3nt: TGTGCCTGGAGAATCACAGGGATGAACACTGAAGCTTTCTTT
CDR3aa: CAWRITGMNTEAFF

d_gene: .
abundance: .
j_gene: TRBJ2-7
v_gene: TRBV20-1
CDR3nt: TGCAGTGCGCTTCCCCGGAGGGAGTTTTACGAGCAGTACTTC
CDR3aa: CSALPRREFYEQYF

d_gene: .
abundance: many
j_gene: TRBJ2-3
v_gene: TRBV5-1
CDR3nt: TGCGCCAGCAGCATACAGGTTACAGATACGCAGTATTTT
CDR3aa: CASSIQVTDTQYF

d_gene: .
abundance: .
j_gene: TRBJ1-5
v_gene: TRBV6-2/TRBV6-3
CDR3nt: TGTGCCAGCAGGGATACCGGGACAAGAAATCAGCCCCAGCATTTT
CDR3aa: CASRDTGTRNQPQHF

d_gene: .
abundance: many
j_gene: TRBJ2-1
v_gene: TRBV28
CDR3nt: TGTGCCAGCAGTTCTAACAATGAGCAGTTCTTC
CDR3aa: CASSSNNEQFF

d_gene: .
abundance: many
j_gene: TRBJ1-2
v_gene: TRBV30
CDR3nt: TGTGCCTGGAGCTGGACTGCAAACTATGGCTACACCTTC
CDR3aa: CAWSWTANYGYTF

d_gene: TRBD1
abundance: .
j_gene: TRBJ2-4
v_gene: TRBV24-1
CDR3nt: TGTGCCACCAGTGACTTTTACAGGGGACAGTACTTC
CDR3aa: CATSDFYRGQYF

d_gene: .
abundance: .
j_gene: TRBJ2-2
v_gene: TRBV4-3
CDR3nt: TGCGCCAGCAGCCAAGATGACGCGCGCCCGAACACCGGGGAGCTGTTTTTT
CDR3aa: CASSQDDARPNTGELFF

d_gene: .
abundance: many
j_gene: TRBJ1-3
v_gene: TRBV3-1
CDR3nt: TGTGCCAGCAGCCCTCCCGGAAACACCATATATTTT
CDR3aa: CASSPPGNTIYF

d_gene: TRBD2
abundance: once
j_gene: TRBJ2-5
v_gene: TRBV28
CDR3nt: TGTGCCAGCAGCCCAGGTGTGGCTAGCGGGGAAGAGACCCAGTACTTC
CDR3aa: CASSPGVASGEETQYF

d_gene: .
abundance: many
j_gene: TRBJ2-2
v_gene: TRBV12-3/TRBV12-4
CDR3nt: TGTGCCAGCAGTAAGGAAAACACCGGGGAGCTGTTTTTT
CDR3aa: CASSKENTGELFF

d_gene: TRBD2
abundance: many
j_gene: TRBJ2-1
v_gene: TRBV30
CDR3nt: TGTGCCTTTGCACCGGGACTAGTAGTTAATGAGCAGTTCTTC
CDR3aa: CAFAPGLVVNEQFF

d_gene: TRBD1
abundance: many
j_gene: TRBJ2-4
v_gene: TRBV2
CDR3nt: TGTGCCAGCAGTGATGGGACAGGGGGTGAGACCAAAAACATTCAGTACTTC
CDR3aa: CASSDGTGGETKNIQYF

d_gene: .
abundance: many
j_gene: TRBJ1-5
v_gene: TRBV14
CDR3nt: TGTGCCAGCAGCCAACCTAGACGGATAAGCAATCAGCCCCAGCATTTT
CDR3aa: CASSQPRRISNQPQHF

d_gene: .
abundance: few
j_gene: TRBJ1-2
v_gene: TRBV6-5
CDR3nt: TGTGCCAGCAGTTACGGCGGGTACTATGGCTACACCTTC
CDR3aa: CASSYGGYYGYTF

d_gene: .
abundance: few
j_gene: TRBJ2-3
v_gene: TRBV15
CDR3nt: TGTGCCACCAGCAGAGCGGGGGAACTCCAGGGCACAGATACGCAGTATTTT
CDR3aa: CATSRAGELQGTDTQYF

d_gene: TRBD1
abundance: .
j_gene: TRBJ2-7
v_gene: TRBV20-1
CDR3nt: TGCAGTGGTCGCCGGACAGGTATAGTGCAGCAGTACTTC
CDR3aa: CSGRRTGIVQQYF

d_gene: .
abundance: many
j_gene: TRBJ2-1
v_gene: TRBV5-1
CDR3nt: TGCGCCAGCAGCTTGGCCAGTCCCAATGAGCAGTTCTTC
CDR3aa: CASSLASPNEQFF

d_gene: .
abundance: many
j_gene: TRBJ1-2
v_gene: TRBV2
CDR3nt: TGTGCCAGCAGAGGTAACCCGGGCTACACCTTC
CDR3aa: CASRGNPGYTF

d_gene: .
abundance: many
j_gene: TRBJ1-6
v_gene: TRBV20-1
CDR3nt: TGCAGTGCTAGGAGTGGGAATTCACCCCTCCACTTT
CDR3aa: CSARSGNSPLHF

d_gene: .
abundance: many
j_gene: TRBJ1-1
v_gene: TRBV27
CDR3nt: TGTGCCAGCAGTTTATCGGTTGAGGTTGAAGCTTTCTTT
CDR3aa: CASSLSVEVEAFF

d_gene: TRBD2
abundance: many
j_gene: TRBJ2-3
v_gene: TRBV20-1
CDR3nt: TGCAGTCCCAGGGGTAGCGGGAAAACAGATACGCAGTATTTT
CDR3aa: CSPRGSGKTDTQYF

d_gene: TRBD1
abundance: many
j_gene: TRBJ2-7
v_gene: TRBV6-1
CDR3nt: TGTGCCAGCAGGGCCCGAACAGGGGGGTCTTACTACGAGCAGTACTTC
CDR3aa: CASRARTGGSYYEQYF

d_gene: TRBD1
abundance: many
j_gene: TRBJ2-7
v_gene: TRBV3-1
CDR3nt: TGTGCCAGCAGCCAAGCGGGTGTACAGGGGAGCGAGCAGTACTTC
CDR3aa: CASSQAGVQGSEQYF

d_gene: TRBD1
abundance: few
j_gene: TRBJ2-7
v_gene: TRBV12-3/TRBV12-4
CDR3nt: TGTGCCAGCAGTTTAGAGTCAGGGGGAAGCTACGAGCAGTACTTC
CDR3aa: CASSLESGGSYEQYF

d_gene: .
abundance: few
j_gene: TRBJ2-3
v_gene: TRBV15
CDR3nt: TGTGCCACCCTCGGTATCGGGGATACGCAGTATTTT
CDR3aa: CATLGIGDTQYF

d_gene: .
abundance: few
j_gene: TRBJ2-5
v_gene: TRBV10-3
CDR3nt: TGTGCCATCAGTGAGTCATTGGGACTCGGAGAGACCCAGTACTTC
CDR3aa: CAISESLGLGETQYF

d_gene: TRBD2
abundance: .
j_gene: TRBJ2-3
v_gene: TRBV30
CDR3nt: TGTGCCTGGAGTGTAAATAGCGGGACAACAGATACGCAGTATTTT
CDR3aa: CAWSVNSGTTDTQYF

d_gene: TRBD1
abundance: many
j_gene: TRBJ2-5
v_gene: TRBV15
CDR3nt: TGTGCCACCAGCAGAGACCCCCCGGGACAGATCGAAGAGACCCAGTACTTC
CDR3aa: CATSRDPPGQIEETQYF

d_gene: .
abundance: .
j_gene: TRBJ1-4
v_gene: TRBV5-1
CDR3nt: TGCGCCAGCAGCTTGCGGAGGGGTGATGAAAAACTGTTTTTT
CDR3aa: CASSLRRGDEKLFF

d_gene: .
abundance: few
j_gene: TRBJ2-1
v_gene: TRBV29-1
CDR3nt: TGCAGCGTAAACGAGGGGTACAATGAGCAGTTCTTC
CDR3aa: CSVNEGYNEQFF

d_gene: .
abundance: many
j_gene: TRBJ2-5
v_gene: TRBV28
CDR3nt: TGTGCCAGCCGTGAGCTTTCGGGGACCCAGTACTTC
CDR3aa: CASRELSGTQYF

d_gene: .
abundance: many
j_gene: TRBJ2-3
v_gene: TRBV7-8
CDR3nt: TGTGCCAGCAGCAAGGCGGCTATTGTCACAGATACGCAGTATTTT
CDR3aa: CASSKAAIVTDTQYF

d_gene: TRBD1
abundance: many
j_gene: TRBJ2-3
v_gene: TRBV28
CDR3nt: TGTGCCAGCAGTTTCATCGCAGGGGGCGCGACAGATACGCAGTATTTT
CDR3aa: CASSFIAGGATDTQYF

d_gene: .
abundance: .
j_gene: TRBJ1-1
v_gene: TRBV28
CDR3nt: TGTGCCAGCAGTTTAGAGGGAAGCAGGGCAAACACTGAAGCTTTCTTT
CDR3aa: CASSLEGSRANTEAFF